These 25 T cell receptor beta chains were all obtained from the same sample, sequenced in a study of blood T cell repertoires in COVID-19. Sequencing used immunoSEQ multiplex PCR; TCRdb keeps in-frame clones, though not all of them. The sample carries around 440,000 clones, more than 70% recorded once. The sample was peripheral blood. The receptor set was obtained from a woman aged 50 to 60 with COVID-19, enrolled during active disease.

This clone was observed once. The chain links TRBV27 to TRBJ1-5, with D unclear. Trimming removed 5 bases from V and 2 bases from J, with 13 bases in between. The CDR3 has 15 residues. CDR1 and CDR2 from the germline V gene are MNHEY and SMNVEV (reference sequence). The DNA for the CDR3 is TGTGCCAGCAGTCTCCTCGCAGCGGGCAATCAGCCCCAGCATTTT. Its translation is CASSLLAAGNQPQHF.

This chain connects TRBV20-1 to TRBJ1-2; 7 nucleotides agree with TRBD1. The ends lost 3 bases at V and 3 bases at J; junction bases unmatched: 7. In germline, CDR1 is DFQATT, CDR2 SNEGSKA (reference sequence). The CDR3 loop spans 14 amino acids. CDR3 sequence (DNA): TGCAGTGCTAGTTCTGCCAGGGGGGACTATGGCTACACCTTC. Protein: CSASSARGDYGYTF.

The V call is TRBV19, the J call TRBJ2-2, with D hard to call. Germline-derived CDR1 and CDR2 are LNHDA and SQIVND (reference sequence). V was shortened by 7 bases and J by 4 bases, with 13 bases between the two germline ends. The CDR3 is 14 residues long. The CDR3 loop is CASMGRLTTGELFF. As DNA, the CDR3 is TGTGCCAGTATGGGCAGGCTTACCACCGGGGAGCTGTTTTTT.

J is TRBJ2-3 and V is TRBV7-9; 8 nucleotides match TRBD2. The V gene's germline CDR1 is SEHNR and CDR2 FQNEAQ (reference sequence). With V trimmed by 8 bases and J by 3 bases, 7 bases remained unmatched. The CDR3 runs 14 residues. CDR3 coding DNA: TGTGCCAGCGCGGGGCGGGGGGATACAGATACGCAGTATTTT. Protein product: CASAGRGDTDTQYF.

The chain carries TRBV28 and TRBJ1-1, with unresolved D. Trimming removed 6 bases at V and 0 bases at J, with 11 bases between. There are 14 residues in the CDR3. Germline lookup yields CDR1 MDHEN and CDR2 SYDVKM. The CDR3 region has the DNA TGTGCCAGCAGGATCACAGTGATGAACACTGAAGCTTTCTTT. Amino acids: CASRITVMNTEAFF.

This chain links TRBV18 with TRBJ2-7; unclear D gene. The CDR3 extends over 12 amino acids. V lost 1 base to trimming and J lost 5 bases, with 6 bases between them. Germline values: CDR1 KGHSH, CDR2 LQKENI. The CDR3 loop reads CASSPRSDEQYF. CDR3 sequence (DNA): TGTGCCAGCTCACCACGGAGCGACGAGCAGTACTTC.

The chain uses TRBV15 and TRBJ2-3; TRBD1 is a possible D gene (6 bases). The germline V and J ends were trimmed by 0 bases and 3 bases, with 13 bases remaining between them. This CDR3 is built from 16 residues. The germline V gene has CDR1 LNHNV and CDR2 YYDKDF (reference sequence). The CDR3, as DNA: TGTGCCACCAGCAGAGATCCACAGGGAATGACAGATACGCAGTATTTT. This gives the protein CATSRDPQGMTDTQYF.

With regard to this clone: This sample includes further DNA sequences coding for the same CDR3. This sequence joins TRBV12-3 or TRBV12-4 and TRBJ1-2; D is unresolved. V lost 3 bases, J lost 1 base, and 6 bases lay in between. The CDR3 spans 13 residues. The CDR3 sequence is CASSFGLNYGYTF. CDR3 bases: TGTGCCAGCAGTTTCGGTCTTAACTATGGCTACACCTTC.

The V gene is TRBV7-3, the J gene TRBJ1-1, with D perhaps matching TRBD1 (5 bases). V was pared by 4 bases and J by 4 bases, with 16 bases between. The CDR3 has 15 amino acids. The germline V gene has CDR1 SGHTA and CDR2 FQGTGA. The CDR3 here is CASSSLLGRGTEAFF. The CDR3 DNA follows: TGTGCCAGCAGCTCCTTATTAGGTAGGGGCACTGAAGCTTTCTTT.

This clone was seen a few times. The CDR3 DNA reads as TGTGCCAGCAGTGAAGGGAGTACTGAAGCTTTCTTT. It is translated as CASSEGSTEAFF. The V and J genes are TRBV6-1 and TRBJ1-1; no clear D. From germline, CDR1 is MNHNS and CDR2 SASEGT. The CDR3 length is 12 residues. V lost 1 base and J 5 bases, leaving 5 bases between the germline ends.

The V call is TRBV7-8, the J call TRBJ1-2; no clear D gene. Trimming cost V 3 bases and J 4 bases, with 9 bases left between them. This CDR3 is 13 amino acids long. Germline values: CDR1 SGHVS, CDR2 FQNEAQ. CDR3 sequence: CASSFGESYGYTF. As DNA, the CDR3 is TGTGCCAGCAGCTTTGGGGAGAGCTATGGCTACACCTTC.

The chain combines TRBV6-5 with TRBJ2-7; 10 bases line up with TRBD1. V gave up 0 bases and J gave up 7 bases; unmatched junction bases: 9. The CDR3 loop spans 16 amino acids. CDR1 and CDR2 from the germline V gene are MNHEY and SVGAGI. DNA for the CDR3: TGTGCCAGCAGTTACTCTAAGGACAGGGGGACGGAGGAGCAGTACTTC. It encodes CASSYSKDRGTEEQYF.

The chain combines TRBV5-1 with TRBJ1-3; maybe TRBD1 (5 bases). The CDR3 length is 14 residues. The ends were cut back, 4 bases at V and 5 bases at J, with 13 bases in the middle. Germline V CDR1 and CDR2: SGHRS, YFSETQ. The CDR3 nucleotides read TGCGCCAGCAGCCTACCGGACACAAGAAACACCATATATTTT. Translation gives CASSLPDTRNTIYF.

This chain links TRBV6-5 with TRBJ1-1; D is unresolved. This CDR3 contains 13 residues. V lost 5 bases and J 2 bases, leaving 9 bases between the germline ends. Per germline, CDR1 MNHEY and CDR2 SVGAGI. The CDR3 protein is CASSHTVNTEAFF. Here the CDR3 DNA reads TGTGCCAGCAGTCATACAGTTAACACTGAAGCTTTCTTT.

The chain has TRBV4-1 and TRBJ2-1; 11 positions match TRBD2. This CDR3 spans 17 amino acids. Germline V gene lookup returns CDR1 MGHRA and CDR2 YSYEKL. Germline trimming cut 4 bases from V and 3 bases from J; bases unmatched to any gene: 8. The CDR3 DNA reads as TGCGCCAGCAGCCGACTACTAGCGGGGGCCGTCTACAATGAGCAGTTCTTC. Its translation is CASSRLLAGAVYNEQFF.

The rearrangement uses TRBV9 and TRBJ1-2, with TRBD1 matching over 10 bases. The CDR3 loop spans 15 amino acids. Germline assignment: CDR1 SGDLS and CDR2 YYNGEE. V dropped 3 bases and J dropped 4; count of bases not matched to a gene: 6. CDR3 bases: TGTGCCAGCAGCGAGGAGACAGGGGGCGTCTATGGCTACACCTTC. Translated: CASSEETGGVYGYTF.

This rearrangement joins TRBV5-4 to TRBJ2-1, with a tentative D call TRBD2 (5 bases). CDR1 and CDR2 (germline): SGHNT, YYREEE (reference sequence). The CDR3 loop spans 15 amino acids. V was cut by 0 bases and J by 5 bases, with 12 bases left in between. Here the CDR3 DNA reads TGTGCCAGCAGCTTGGCGCGGGCTGGGCACAATGAGCAGTTCTTC. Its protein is CASSLARAGHNEQFF. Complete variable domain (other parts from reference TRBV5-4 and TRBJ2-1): ETGVTQSPTHLIKTRGQQVTLRCSSQSGHNTVSWYQQALGQGPQFIFQYYREEENGRGNFPPRFSGLQFPNYSSELNVNALELDDSALYLCASSLARAGHNEQFFGPGTRLTVL.

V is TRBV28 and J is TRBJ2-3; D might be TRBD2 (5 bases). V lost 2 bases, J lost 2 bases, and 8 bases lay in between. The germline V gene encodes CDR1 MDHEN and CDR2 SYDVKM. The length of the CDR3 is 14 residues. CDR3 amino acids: CASSLLAPTDTQYF. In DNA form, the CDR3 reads TGTGCCAGCAGTTTACTAGCACCCACAGATACGCAGTATTTT.

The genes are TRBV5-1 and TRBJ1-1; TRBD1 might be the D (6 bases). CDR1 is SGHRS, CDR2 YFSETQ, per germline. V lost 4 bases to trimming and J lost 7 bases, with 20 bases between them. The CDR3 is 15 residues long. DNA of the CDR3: TGCGCCAGCAGCCCCCGTCGGGGGGCTGAGAGTGAAGCTTTCTTT. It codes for CASSPRRGAESEAFF.

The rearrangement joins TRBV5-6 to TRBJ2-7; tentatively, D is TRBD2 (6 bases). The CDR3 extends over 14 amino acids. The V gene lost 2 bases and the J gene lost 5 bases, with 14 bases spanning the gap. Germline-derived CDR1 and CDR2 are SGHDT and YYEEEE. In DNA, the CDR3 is TGTGCCAGCAGCTTACTTTTACCGGGGGACGAGCAGTACTTC. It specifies CASSLLLPGDEQYF. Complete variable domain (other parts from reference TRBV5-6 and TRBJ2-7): DAGVTQSPTHLIKTRGQQVTLRCSPKSGHDTVSWYQQALGQGPQFIFQYYEEEERQRGNFPDRFSGHQFPNYSSELNVNALLLGDSALYLCASSLLLPGDEQYFGPGTRLTVT.

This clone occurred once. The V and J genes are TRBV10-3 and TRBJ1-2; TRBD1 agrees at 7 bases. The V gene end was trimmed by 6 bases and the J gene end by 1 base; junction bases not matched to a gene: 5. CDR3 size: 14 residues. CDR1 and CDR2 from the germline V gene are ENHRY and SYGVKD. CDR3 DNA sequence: TGTGCCATCAGGGAGGACAGGTATAACTATGGCTACACCTTC. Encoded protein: CAIREDRYNYGYTF.

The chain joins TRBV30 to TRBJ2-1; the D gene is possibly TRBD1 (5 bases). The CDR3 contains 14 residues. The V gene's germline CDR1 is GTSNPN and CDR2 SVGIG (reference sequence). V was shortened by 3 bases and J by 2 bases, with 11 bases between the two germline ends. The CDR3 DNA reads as TGTGCCTGGAGACGTCAGGGCGCCTACAATGAGCAGTTCTTC. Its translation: CAWRRQGAYNEQFF.

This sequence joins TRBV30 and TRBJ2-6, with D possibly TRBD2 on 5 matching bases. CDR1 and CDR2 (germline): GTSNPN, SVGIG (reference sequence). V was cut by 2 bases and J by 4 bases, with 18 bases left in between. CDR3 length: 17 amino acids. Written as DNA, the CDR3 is TGTGCCTGGAGTATAAACTACGGGGTAGCAGGGGCCAACGTCCTGACTTTC. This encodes CAWSINYGVAGANVLTF. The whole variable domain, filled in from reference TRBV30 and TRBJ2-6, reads SQTIHQWPATLVQPVGSPLSLECTVEGTSNPNLYWYRQAAGRGLQLLFYSVGIGQISSEVPQNLSASRPQDRQFILSSKKLLLSDSGFYLCAWSINYGVAGANVLTFGAGSRLTVL.

This CDR3 is CASSFMGWRGVDEQYF. The CDR3 nucleotides are TGTGCCAGCAGTTTTATGGGCTGGCGGGGAGTCGACGAGCAGTACTTC. The V and J genes are TRBV27 and TRBJ2-7; possible D gene TRBD2, 6 bases. From germline, CDR1 is MNHEY and CDR2 SMNVEV (reference sequence). V lost 3 bases, J lost 5 bases, and 20 bases lay in between. This CDR3 has 16 amino acids.

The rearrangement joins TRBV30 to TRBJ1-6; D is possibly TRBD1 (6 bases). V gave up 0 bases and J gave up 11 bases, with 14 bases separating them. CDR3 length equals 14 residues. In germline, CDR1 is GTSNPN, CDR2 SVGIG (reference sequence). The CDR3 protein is CAWSVLIDRTPLHF. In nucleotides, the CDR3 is TGTGCCTGGAGTGTTCTGATAGACAGGACACCCCTCCACTTT.